The 10 T cell receptor beta chains presented below share a single source sample, sequenced in a study of T cell responses to AZD1222 COVID-19 vaccine. Produced via immunoSEQ multiplex PCR; TCRdb's table is partial and in-frame only. The sample yields approximately 120,000 clones, about 90% seen once. The material was peripheral blood, obtained on day 0 of AZD1222 vaccination. These receptors were obtained from an adult in good health.

This clone has a single count. V usage is TRBV5-6 and J usage is TRBJ2-5, with 14 bases matching TRBD2. J was trimmed by 2 bases and V by 0 bases; bases with no gene match: 6. Germline CDR1 is SGHDT and CDR2 is YYEEEE. The CDR3 extends over 18 amino acids. The CDR3 here is CASSLERTSGRLQETQYF. DNA of the CDR3: TGTGCCAGCAGCTTGGAGCGGACTAGCGGGAGGCTTCAAGAGACCCAGTACTTC.

Worth noting for this clone: The junction departs from the called germline gene at one end, perhaps through a read error. The CDR3 DNA is TGCAGCGTGACTAGCGGGACCCTTCTGGGGGAGACCCGGTACTTC. It yields the protein CSVTSGTLLGETRYF. The J gene is TRBJ2-5, the V gene TRBV29-1; 11 nucleotides align to TRBD2. From germline, CDR1 is SQVTM and CDR2 ANQGSEA. CDR3 length equals 15 residues.

The chain recombines TRBV12-3 or TRBV12-4 with TRBJ1-6; a possible D gene is TRBD1 (5 bases). The CDR3 sequence is 12 residues long. The V and J ends lost 4 bases and 19 bases respectively, with 17 bases between them. The CDR3 region is CASSSQTARIHF. DNA for the CDR3: TGTGCCAGCAGTTCCCAGACAGCCCGTATTCACTTT.

The genes are TRBV2 and TRBJ2-7, with TRBD2 as a possible D gene (5 bases). The V and J ends lost 3 bases and 2 bases respectively, with 8 bases between them. CDR3 length equals 13 residues. The germline V gene has CDR1 SNHLY and CDR2 FYNNEI. The CDR3 loop reads CASSDVAPYEQYF. The DNA of the CDR3 is TGTGCCAGCAGTGACGTAGCGCCCTACGAGCAGTACTTC.

This clone appeared a few times. The V and J genes are TRBV5-5 and TRBJ2-1; D is tentatively TRBD1 or TRBD2 (5 bases each). The V and J ends lost 0 bases and 6 bases respectively, with 10 bases between them. Germline CDR1 SGHKS, CDR2 YYEKEE (reference sequence). The CDR3 extends over 14 amino acids. CDR3 sequence: CASSLVGRSNEQFF. CDR3 DNA sequence: TGTGCCAGCAGCTTGGTGGGACGCAGCAATGAGCAGTTCTTC. Looking up the rest from reference TRBV5-5 and TRBJ2-1 gives the full variable domain: DAGVTQSPTHLIKTRGQQVTLRCSPISGHKSVSWYQQVLGQGPQFIFQYYEKEERGRGNFPDRFSARQFPNYSSELNVNALLLGDSALYLCASSLVGRSNEQFFGPGTRLTVL.

V gene TRBV30 combines with J gene TRBJ1-2; D remains unclear. Per the germline V gene, CDR1 is GTSNPN and CDR2 is SVGIG (reference sequence). The CDR3 sequence is 12 residues long. The germline V and J ends were trimmed by 2 bases and 5 bases, with 9 bases remaining between them. The CDR3 coding sequence is TGTGCCTGGAGTCCTACAGATTATGGCTACACCTTC. Translation: CAWSPTDYGYTF.

This chain links TRBV6-5 with TRBJ2-1, with 12 bases fitting TRBD2. CDR1 and CDR2 (germline): MNHEY, SVGAGI. V trimming: 2 bases; J trimming: 8 bases; junction bases outside the gene matches: 7. The CDR3 has 16 amino acids. This CDR3 reads CASSYTLAGGGDEQFF. CDR3 bases: TGTGCCAGCAGTTACACACTAGCGGGAGGCGGCGATGAGCAGTTCTTC.

This chain connects TRBV6-1 to TRBJ1-6; 7 positions match TRBD1. CDR1 and CDR2 (germline): MNHNS, SASEGT. The CDR3 covers 16 residues. V lost 4 bases and J lost 5; bases outside the gene matches: 8. The DNA for the CDR3 is TGTGCCAGCAGTGTTCTCGACAGGGATGATAATTCACCCCTCCACTTT. Translated: CASSVLDRDDNSPLHF.

The chain recombines TRBV5-1 with TRBJ2-1, with D maybe TRBD1 (6 bases). The CDR3 sequence is 14 residues long. Germline V gene lookup returns CDR1 SGHRS and CDR2 YFSETQ. The V end lost 4 bases, the J end lost 11 bases, and 19 bases lay between the germline ends. The CDR3 sequence: CASSVTSSGTQQFF. The CDR3 DNA sequence: TGCGCCAGCAGCGTGACGTCTTCCGGGACACAGCAGTTCTTC. Using reference TRBV5-1 and TRBJ2-1 for the parts outside the CDR3, the full variable domain is KAGVTQTPRYLIKTRGQQVTLSCSPISGHRSVSWYQQTPGQGLQFLFEYFSETQRNKGNFPGRFSGRQFSNSRSEMNVSTLELGDSALYLCASSVTSSGTQQFFGPGTRLTVL.

The sample holds one count of this clone. The V gene is TRBV6-5, the J gene TRBJ1-1; no firm D call. Germline V gives CDR1 MNHEY, CDR2 SVGAGI. CDR3 length: 13 amino acids. V was clipped by 8 bases and J by 1 base, with 11 bases between them. CDR3 loop: CASGENRNTEAFF. CDR3 in DNA: TGTGCCAGCGGGGAGAACAGGAACACTGAAGCTTTCTTT.